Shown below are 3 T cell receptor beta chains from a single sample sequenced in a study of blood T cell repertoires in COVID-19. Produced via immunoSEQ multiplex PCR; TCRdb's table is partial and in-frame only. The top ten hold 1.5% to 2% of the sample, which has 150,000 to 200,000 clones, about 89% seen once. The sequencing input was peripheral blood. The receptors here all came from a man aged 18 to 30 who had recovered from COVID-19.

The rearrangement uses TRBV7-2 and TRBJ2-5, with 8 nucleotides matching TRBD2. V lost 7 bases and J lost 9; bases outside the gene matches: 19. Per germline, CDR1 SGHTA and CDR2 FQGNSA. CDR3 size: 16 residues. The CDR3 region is CASTPGGERRRAAQYF. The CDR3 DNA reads TGTGCCAGCACCCCGGGGGGGGAGAGGCGCCGGGCGGCCCAGTACTTC.

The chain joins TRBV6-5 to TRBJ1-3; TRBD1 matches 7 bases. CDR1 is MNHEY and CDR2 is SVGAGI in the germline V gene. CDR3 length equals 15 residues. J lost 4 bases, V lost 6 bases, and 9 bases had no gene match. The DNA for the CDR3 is TGTGCCAGCAGGACTACAGGGGACGCGGGAAACACCATATATTTT. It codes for CASRTTGDAGNTIYF.

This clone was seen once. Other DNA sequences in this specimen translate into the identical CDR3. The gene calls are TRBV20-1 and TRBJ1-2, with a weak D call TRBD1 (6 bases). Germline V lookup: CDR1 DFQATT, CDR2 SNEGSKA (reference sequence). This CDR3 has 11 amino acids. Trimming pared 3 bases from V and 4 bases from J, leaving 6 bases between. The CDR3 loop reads CSARDSYGYTF. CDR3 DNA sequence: TGCAGTGCTAGGGACAGCTATGGCTACACCTTC.